The 5 T cell receptor beta chains in this list originate from one sample, sequenced in a study of cytomegalovirus exposure and HLA in healthy donors. A multiplex PCR was run with 60 Vbeta primers and 13 Jbeta primers. Only in-frame clones appear in the TCRdb table, and some are missing; sequencing was by immunoSEQ multiplex PCR. The table includes about 76,000 clones, around 72% detected once. The sample comprised PBMCs. Receptors were obtained from a woman aged 40 to 50 in good health and CMV-seropositive.

The V gene is TRBV29-1, the J gene TRBJ2-5; 7 nucleotides line up with TRBD1. Trimming cost V 7 bases and J 7 bases; bases outside gene matches: 9. The CDR3 totals 12 residues. CDR1 SQVTM and CDR2 ANQGSEA come from the germline V gene. The CDR3 sequence is CSGRGGPGTQYF. The CDR3 DNA follows: TGCAGCGGTCGAGGGGGCCCCGGGACCCAGTACTTC.

The chain is built from TRBV9 and TRBJ2-2; 9 positions agree with TRBD2. Looked up from germline, CDR1 is SGDLS and CDR2 is YYNGEE. V gave up 3 bases and J gave up 7 bases; unmatched junction bases: 7. The CDR3 is made up of 15 amino acids. CDR3 protein: CASSAGLAGFGELFF. As DNA, the CDR3 is TGTGCCAGCAGCGCCGGTCTAGCGGGATTCGGGGAGCTGTTTTTT. The variable domain in full, completed from reference TRBV9 and TRBJ2-2, reads DSGVTQTPKHLITATGQRVTLRCSPRSGDLSVYWYQQSLDQGLQFLIQYYNGEERAKGNILERFSAQQFPDLHSELNLSSLELGDSALYFCASSAGLAGFGELFFGEGSRLTVL.

The genes are TRBV6-5 and TRBJ1-2, with 7 bases that match TRBD1. There are 15 residues in the CDR3. J lost 10 bases, V lost 11 bases, and 22 bases had no gene match. Germline CDR1 reads MNHEY; CDR2 reads SVGAGI. CDR3: CASRPPRGRGEDYTF. The CDR3 DNA is TGTGCCTCACGCCCCCCAAGGGGGCGAGGAGAAGACTACACCTTC.

The chain couples TRBV7-9 to TRBJ1-4; D call uncertain. V lost 1 base and J lost 5, with 8 bases in between. CDR3 length: 14 amino acids. Germline V gene sequence: CDR1 SEHNR, CDR2 FQNEAQ (reference sequence). The chain's CDR3 is CASSLGQENEKLFF. The CDR3 DNA is TGTGCCAGCAGCTTAGGGCAGGAAAATGAAAAACTGTTTTTT.

The genes are TRBV19 and TRBJ2-3; 7 nucleotides match TRBD2. J gave up 6 bases and V 5 bases, and 5 bases lay outside the gene matches. The germline V gene has CDR1 LNHDA and CDR2 SQIVND (reference sequence). The CDR3 consists of 13 residues. CDR3 residues: CASSLIGGDTQYF. Written as DNA, the CDR3 is TGTGCCAGTAGTTTAATCGGGGGGGATACGCAGTATTTT.